The 10 T cell receptor beta chains in this list originate from one sample, sequenced in a study of T-cell memory formation after mild COVID-19. MiXCR, run by TCRdb on the 5' RACE reads, gives a single entry per CDR3 protein. The table shows roughly 480,000 distinct CDR3 sequences, with more than 20% occurring only once. Sequencing used PBMCs or a T cell subset sorted from them (not recorded which). The receptors here all came from an adult woman who had mild COVID-19 (a few samples of this study predate the infection). Cell type and time point are not known.

The chain links TRBV19 to TRBJ2-7; D tentatively fits TRBD1 or TRBD2 (6 bases each). The CDR3 sequence is 13 residues long. Between the trimmed V and J ends, which lost 10 bases and 5 bases, there was a span of 18 bases. Per the germline V gene, CDR1 is LNHDA and CDR2 is SQIVND (reference sequence). The CDR3 coding sequence is TGTGCCACGGGTTGGGGGGCTGGGAACGAGCAGTACTTC. This gives the protein CATGWGAGNEQYF.

J is TRBJ1-2 and V is TRBV2; D is ambiguous. The CDR3 loop spans 13 amino acids. Germline-derived CDR1 and CDR2 are SNHLY and FYNNEI. Trimming pared 6 bases from V and 5 bases from J, leaving 13 bases between. For the CDR3, the DNA is TGTGCCAGCAGGGAGCATCGGGAATATGGCTACACCTTC. Translated: CASREHREYGYTF.

This chain joins TRBV18 and TRBJ1-2, with D possibly matching TRBD1 (5 bases). The CDR3 is made up of 13 amino acids. Deletions cut 3 bases from V and 6 bases from J, with 11 bases between. Germline V lookup: CDR1 KGHSH, CDR2 LQKENI. Here the CDR3 reads CASSPSGMHGYTF. DNA for the CDR3: TGTGCCAGCTCACCCTCAGGGATGCATGGCTACACCTTC.

This clonotype has a handful of counts. The germline gene is not matched at one end of the junction; a read error may be the cause. The chain is built from TRBV7-6 and TRBJ2-1, with a weak D call TRBD2 (7 bases). Germline lookup yields CDR1 SGHVS and CDR2 FNYEAQ. CDR3 length: 17 residues. CDR3 in DNA: TGTGCCAGCACCTTACGAGGGGGAGCGGGGTGGCGCAATGAGCAGTTCTTC. This codes for CASTLRGGAGWRNEQFF.

This clonotype was seen many times. V gene TRBV29-1 combines with J gene TRBJ2-7; the match to TRBD1 covers 7 bases. The V gene end was trimmed by 3 bases and the J gene end by 3 bases; junction bases not matched to a gene: 2. Germline CDR1 reads SQVTM; CDR2 reads ANQGSEA. CDR3 length equals 12 residues. CDR3 nucleotide sequence: TGCAGCGTTGAGGGGGACAGCTACGAGCAGTACTTC. This codes for CSVEGDSYEQYF.

A few counts support this clonotype. This chain joins TRBV6-6 and TRBJ2-3, with no clear D. Germline CDR1 reads MNHNY; CDR2 reads SVGAGI (reference sequence). Deletions cut 6 bases from V and 0 bases from J, with 13 bases between. This CDR3 region has 15 residues. Here the CDR3 reads CASSFPAVSTDTQYF. The CDR3 DNA follows: TGTGCCAGCAGCTTCCCCGCGGTGAGCACAGATACGCAGTATTTT.

This clonotype was found a few times. The chain is built from TRBV7-6 and TRBJ2-7; TRBD1 aligns across 8 bases. Germline V lookup: CDR1 SGHVS, CDR2 FNYEAQ. The CDR3 is 16 residues long. Losses at the gene ends were 5 bases for V and 0 bases for J; bases not matched to a gene: 9. CDR3 amino acids: CASSPRQGPYSYEQYF. The CDR3 nucleotides are TGTGCCAGCAGCCCCCGACAGGGGCCATACTCCTACGAGCAGTACTTC. Supplemented by reference TRBV7-6 and TRBJ2-7, the full variable domain reads GAGVSQSPRYKVTKRGQDVALRCDPISGHVSLYWYRQALGQGPEFLTYFNYEAQQDKSGLPNDRFSAERPEGSISTLTIQRTEQRDSAMYRCASSPRQGPYSYEQYFGPGTRLTVT.

This clonotype has a handful of counts. The rearrangement uses TRBV6-1 and TRBJ1-5, with D perhaps matching TRBD1 (6 bases). V shed 8 bases and J shed 6 bases, with 20 bases lying between them. CDR1 MNHNS and CDR2 SASEGT come from the germline V gene. The CDR3 is made up of 15 amino acids. CDR3 amino acids: CASEIKGGGTQPQHF. The CDR3, as DNA: TGTGCCAGCGAAATCAAAGGGGGGGGCACTCAGCCCCAGCATTTT.

CDR3: CASTQPGPPYEQYF. The CDR3 DNA follows: TGTGCCAGCACTCAGCCGGGGCCCCCCTACGAGCAGTACTTC. The V call is TRBV2, the J call TRBJ2-7; D is possibly TRBD1 or TRBD2 (5 bases each). Trimming pared 7 bases from V and 2 bases from J, leaving 15 bases between. The germline CDR1 and CDR2 sequences are SNHLY and FYNNEI. The length of the CDR3 is 14 residues.

This clonotype was seen a handful of times. The chain couples TRBV6-2 or TRBV6-3 to TRBJ2-6; TRBD2 matches 7 bases. With V trimmed by 7 bases and J by 0 bases, 12 bases remained unmatched. Germline V CDR1 and CDR2: MNHEY, SVGEGT. This CDR3 spans 18 amino acids. CDR3 sequence: CASTGRASGFSGANVLTF. DNA of the CDR3: TGTGCCAGCACCGGCCGGGCTAGCGGTTTCTCTGGGGCCAACGTCCTGACTTTC.